This T cell receptor beta chain appears in the sequencing data of a study of cytomegalovirus exposure and HLA in healthy donors. From germline, CDR1 is SGDLS and CDR2 YYNGEE. V dropped 0 bases and J dropped 2 bases, with 9 bases sitting between them. The CDR3 loop spans 14 amino acids. The PCR made use of 60 Vbeta and 13 Jbeta primers. Repertoires were generated with immunoSEQ multiplex PCR, while TCRdb's copy carries only in-frame clones and drops some. The table records 160,000 or so clones, over 75% of them present only once. V and J are TRBV9 and TRBJ2-7, with no clear D. This clonotype was obtained from a man between 45 and 60 years old in good health and CMV-seropositive. Sample: PBMCs. CDR3 residues: CASSVAWQAYEQYF. CDR3 DNA: TGTGCCAGCAGCGTAGCTTGGCAGGCCTACGAGCAGTACTTC.